The 25 T cell receptor beta chains below were found in one sample sequenced in a study of cytomegalovirus exposure and HLA in healthy donors. PCR was performed using 60 Vbeta and 13 Jbeta primers. Profiled with immunoSEQ multiplex PCR; TCRdb holds only in-frame clones, not every one. The table records fewer than 140,000 clones, roughly 70% of them present only once. Sequenced input: PBMCs. These receptors were collected from a male donor in good health and CMV-seropositive.

This clone was counted between two and nine times. The chain links TRBV5-1 to TRBJ2-7, with 8 positions matching TRBD1. The J segment lost 2 bases and the V segment lost 4 bases, leaving 5 bases of the junction unmatched. CDR3 size: 14 residues. From germline, CDR1 is SGHRS and CDR2 YFSETQ. DNA of the CDR3: TGCGCCAGCAGCGCACAGACAGGGGCCTACGAGCAGTACTTC. Its protein product is CASSAQTGAYEQYF.

The gene calls are TRBV11-2 and TRBJ2-1, with D uncertain. The V gene's germline CDR1 is SGHAT and CDR2 FQNNGV. V lost 0 bases and J 0 bases, leaving 3 bases between the germline ends. There are 14 residues in the CDR3. The CDR3 spells CASSLDISYNEQFF. The CDR3 DNA sequence: TGTGCCAGCAGCTTAGACATCTCCTACAATGAGCAGTTCTTC.

The chain has TRBV27 and TRBJ2-2; the D is unclear. Germline CDR1 and CDR2: MNHEY and SMNVEV (reference sequence). The germline V and J ends were trimmed by 6 bases and 3 bases, with 17 bases remaining between them. There are 16 residues in the CDR3. The chain's CDR3 is CASRQPVGAHTGELFF. The CDR3, as DNA: TGTGCCAGCAGGCAACCTGTGGGCGCGCACACCGGGGAGCTGTTTTTT.

The V gene is TRBV5-1, the J gene TRBJ1-1; D is undetermined. V dropped 7 bases and J dropped 2 bases, with 6 bases sitting between them. The CDR3 has 11 residues. Germline V gene lookup returns CDR1 SGHRS and CDR2 YFSETQ. The CDR3 DNA follows: TGCGCCAGCCGAACTAACACTGAAGCTTTCTTT. Translating gives CASRTNTEAFF.

This chain connects TRBV5-6 to TRBJ2-4; a weak D match, TRBD1 (5 bases). Trimming removed 4 bases from V and 3 bases from J, with 14 bases in between. Germline-derived CDR1 and CDR2 are SGHDT and YYEEEE. This CDR3 has 15 residues. The CDR3 protein is CASSRGSIVKNIQYF. CDR3 nucleotides: TGTGCCAGCAGCAGGGGTTCTATAGTCAAAAACATTCAGTACTTC.

The gene calls are TRBV11-3 and TRBJ2-7; 7 bases map to TRBD2. The length of the CDR3 is 13 residues. CDR1 is SGHNT and CDR2 is YENEEA in the germline V gene. V was clipped by 4 bases and J by 1 base; unmatched bases: 1. CDR3 nucleotide sequence: TGTGCCAGCAGCTCGCGGGGGTCCTACGAGCAGTACTTC. Encoded protein: CASSSRGSYEQYF.

J is TRBJ2-7 and V is TRBV5-1; 7 nucleotides agree with TRBD2. The CDR3 runs to 14 residues. J was trimmed by 5 bases and V by 1 base; bases with no gene match: 6. In germline, CDR1 is SGHRS, CDR2 YFSETQ. The CDR3 sequence is CASSLMAGEHEQYF. In DNA, the CDR3 is TGCGCCAGCAGCTTGATGGCGGGAGAGCACGAGCAGTACTTC.

The chain carries TRBV9 and TRBJ2-1; 9 nucleotides align to TRBD2. Germline CDR1 is SGDLS and CDR2 is YYNGEE. Trimming cost V 0 bases and J 4 bases; bases outside gene matches: 5. There are 16 residues in the CDR3. This CDR3 is CASSVGGSGGYNEQFF. The CDR3 nucleotides are TGTGCCAGCAGCGTAGGTGGTAGCGGGGGTTACAATGAGCAGTTCTTC.

This clone was counted once. This chain joins TRBV28 and TRBJ1-1; D not resolved. The germline CDR1 and CDR2 sequences are MDHEN and SYDVKM. V was clipped by 5 bases and J by 7 bases, with 14 bases between them. The CDR3 sequence is 13 residues long. CDR3 in DNA: TGTGCCAGCAGTCCGCCCTCCGTTAGTGAAGCTTTCTTT. Protein: CASSPPSVSEAFF.

The chain carries TRBV7-2 and TRBJ2-3; 8 nucleotides agree with TRBD2. Trimming at V came to 1 base and at J to 3 bases, leaving 3 bases not matched to a gene. CDR1 and CDR2 from the germline V gene are SGHTA and FQGNSA. The CDR3 runs to 15 residues. The CDR3 reads CASSLGGLETDTQYF. CDR3 DNA sequence: TGTGCCAGCAGCTTAGGGGGACTAGAGACAGATACGCAGTATTTT. The full variable domain, in which reference TRBV7-2 and TRBJ2-3 provide the parts outside the CDR3, is GAGVSQSPSNKVTEKGKDVELRCDPISGHTALYWYRQSLGQGLEFLIYFQGNSAPDKSGLPSDRFSAERTGGSVSTLTIQRTQQEDSAVYLCASSLGGLETDTQYFGPGTRLTVL.

V is TRBV6-5 and J is TRBJ2-7, with TRBD1 matching 8 bases. J gave up 13 bases and V 5 bases, and 7 bases lay outside the gene matches. From germline, CDR1 is MNHEY and CDR2 SVGAGI. The CDR3 totals 11 residues. As DNA, the CDR3 is TGTGCCAGCAGTGGAGGACAGGGATTTTACTTC. This translates into CASSGGQGFYF.

The chain couples TRBV9 to TRBJ1-5; tentative D call: TRBD1 (6 bases). The CDR3 extends over 14 amino acids. Germline V lookup: CDR1 SGDLS, CDR2 YYNGEE. V was shortened by 3 bases and J by 5 bases, with 12 bases between the two germline ends. The CDR3 here is CASSASGTYQPQHF. In DNA, the CDR3 is TGTGCCAGCAGCGCTTCAGGGACATATCAGCCCCAGCATTTT.

The chain is built from TRBV7-2 and TRBJ1-2; D perhaps matches TRBD1 (6 bases). Germline CDR1 SGHTA, CDR2 FQGNSA. The CDR3 totals 16 residues. The germline V and J ends were trimmed by 4 bases and 2 bases, with 17 bases remaining between them. The CDR3: CASSSSAGVVNYGYTF. In DNA form, the CDR3 reads TGTGCCAGCAGCTCATCAGCAGGGGTTGTGAACTATGGCTACACCTTC.

J is TRBJ2-7 and V is TRBV7-2; 11 bases line up with TRBD2. V gave up 4 bases and J gave up 4 bases; unmatched junction bases: 6. This CDR3 has 15 residues. Looked up from germline, CDR1 is SGHTA and CDR2 is FQGNSA. CDR3 DNA: TGTGCCAGCAGCTCGCCGGGACTAGCGGTTTACGAGCAGTACTTC. Amino acids: CASSSPGLAVYEQYF.

The chain recombines TRBV7-2 with TRBJ2-3; D may be TRBD1 (6 bases). CDR3 length: 15 amino acids. The ends were cut back, 5 bases at V and 0 bases at J, with 12 bases in the middle. The germline gives CDR1 SGHTA, CDR2 FQGNSA. The CDR3 region has the DNA TGTGCCAGCAGCCAACCGACAGGTAGCACAGATACGCAGTATTTT. Translated, it gives CASSQPTGSTDTQYF. Combining the CDR3 with reference TRBV7-2 and TRBJ2-3 gives the whole variable domain GAGVSQSPSNKVTEKGKDVELRCDPISGHTALYWYRQSLGQGLEFLIYFQGNSAPDKSGLPSDRFSAERTGGSVSTLTIQRTQQEDSAVYLCASSQPTGSTDTQYFGPGTRLTVL.

This chain links TRBV7-9 with TRBJ2-2; no firm D call. The ends were cut back, 5 bases at V and 6 bases at J, with 13 bases in the middle. The CDR3 has 14 residues. Germline CDR1 SEHNR, CDR2 FQNEAQ (reference sequence). The CDR3 region is CASSPSNTPGELFF. CDR3 nucleotide sequence: TGTGCCAGCAGCCCAAGCAATACCCCCGGGGAGCTGTTTTTT. Supplemented by reference TRBV7-9 and TRBJ2-2, the full variable domain reads DTGVSQNPRHKITKRGQNVTFRCDPISEHNRLYWYRQTLGQGPEFLTYFQNEAQLEKSRLLSDRFSAERPKGSFSTLEIQRTEQGDSAMYLCASSPSNTPGELFFGEGSRLTVL.

V usage is TRBV6-1 and J usage is TRBJ2-7, with TRBD1 as a possible D gene (5 bases). The CDR3 loop spans 15 amino acids. V shed 4 bases and J shed 0 bases, with 13 bases lying between them. Germline V gives CDR1 MNHNS, CDR2 SASEGT. CDR3 amino acids: CASSASQGHSYEQYF. In nucleotides, the CDR3 is TGTGCCAGCAGTGCGTCCCAGGGCCACTCCTACGAGCAGTACTTC.

The chain links TRBV6-5 to TRBJ2-7; 7 bases are a match to TRBD1. CDR1 is MNHEY, CDR2 SVGAGI, per germline. This CDR3 comprises 16 residues. Trimming cost V 1 base and J 7 bases; bases outside gene matches: 13. CDR3 nucleotides: TGTGCCAGCAGTTACTATACGAGAACAGGGGCCGAGGAGCAGTACTTC. Its translation: CASSYYTRTGAEEQYF.

This chain joins TRBV4-2 and TRBJ2-2; 11 nucleotides line up with TRBD2. The CDR3 has 18 residues. V was pared by 2 bases and J by 5 bases, with 10 bases of the junction left unmatched. Germline lookup yields CDR1 LGHNA and CDR2 YNFKEQ. The CDR3 protein is CASSQTAGLAGGTGELFF. Written as DNA, the CDR3 is TGTGCCAGCAGCCAAACTGCAGGGCTAGCGGGGGGTACCGGGGAGCTGTTTTTT.

In the case of this clone: At one end, the junction sequence differs from germline, possibly due to a read error. This chain links TRBV7-7 with TRBJ2-7, with 8 bases aligning to TRBD1. Germline V gene data show CDR1 as SSHAT and CDR2 as FNYEAQ (reference sequence). CDR3 size: 15 residues. This CDR3 is CASSPGTGSSYEQYF. CDR3 DNA: TGTGCTAGCAGCCCGGGGACAGGCAGCTCCTACGAGCAGTACTTC.

The chain has TRBV9 and TRBJ2-2, with 10 bases matching TRBD1. CDR3 length equals 15 residues. J was trimmed by 4 bases and V by 3 bases; bases with no gene match: 3. In germline, CDR1 is SGDLS, CDR2 YYNGEE. The CDR3 spells CASSDWTGGTGELFF. For the CDR3, the DNA is TGTGCCAGCAGCGATTGGACAGGGGGCACCGGGGAGCTGTTTTTT.

The chain recombines TRBV10-3 with TRBJ1-2; TRBD1 aligns across 9 bases. V lost 6 bases to trimming and J lost 7 bases; unmatched junction nucleotides: 6. Germline assignment: CDR1 ENHRY and CDR2 SYGVKD. The CDR3 has 13 residues. The CDR3 reads CAIRGTGTGGYTF. CDR3 DNA: TGTGCCATCAGGGGGACAGGGACTGGTGGCTACACCTTC.

The V call is TRBV12-5, the J call TRBJ2-1, with D unresolved. The V gene lost 3 bases and the J gene lost 9 bases, with 9 bases spanning the gap. CDR1 LGHNT and CDR2 FRNRAP come from the germline V gene. This CDR3 spans 12 amino acids. Written as DNA, the CDR3 is TGTGCTAGTGGTTTTTTGGCGGCTGAGCAGTTCTTC. As protein: CASGFLAAEQFF.

V and J are TRBV30 and TRBJ2-1; no clear D. The CDR3 spans 11 residues. Germline CDR1 and CDR2: GTSNPN and SVGIG (reference sequence). Trimming cost V 4 bases and J 6 bases, with 7 bases left between them. The CDR3 spells CAWTRSNEQFF. In nucleotides, the CDR3 is TGTGCCTGGACTAGGTCCAATGAGCAGTTCTTC.

This clone was observed once. The gene calls are TRBV30 and TRBJ1-1, with D perhaps matching TRBD1 (5 bases). This CDR3 has 11 amino acids. Trimming took 5 bases from V and 6 from J, leaving 10 bases between them. The germline gives CDR1 GTSNPN, CDR2 SVGIG (reference sequence). CDR3 DNA: TGTGCCTGGGGATGGGGGGCTGAAGCTTTCTTT. Its translation: CAWGWGAEAFF.